This T cell receptor beta chain was found in a study of cytomegalovirus exposure and HLA in healthy donors. Trimming cost V 1 base and J 5 bases; bases outside gene matches: 8. The CDR3 spans 16 residues. Per germline, CDR1 LGHNA and CDR2 YNFKEQ. Some clones are missing from TCRdb's copy, which holds only in-frame ones; the method was immunoSEQ multiplex PCR. The sample carries more than 50,000 clones, roughly 94% recorded once. The study, taken as a whole, reports: Subsequent analysis of the 120 or so validation repertoires found a tendency for first-cohort TCR clusters to co-occur.

In the case of this clone: What it binds is unknown.

Sequencing was carried out using PBMCs. The sequence came from a man aged 18 to 30 in good health and CMV-seronegative. The chain has TRBV4-2 and TRBJ2-7; 10 bases are shared with TRBD1. The CDR3 DNA reads as TGTGCCAGCAGCCAAGTCTGGGGACAGGGGTTCCACGAGCAGTACTTC. Protein sequence: CASSQVWGQGFHEQYF.